The rows below give T cell receptor beta chains drawn from one sample of a study of OX40 agonist ivuxolimab in advanced cancers. Assay: immunoSEQ multiplex PCR; the TCRdb copy retains only in-frame clones and omits some. The table includes approximately 76,000 clones, approximately 86% detected once. This sample comprised CD4+ or CD8+ T cells sorted from blood, obtained in a trial of the OX40 agonist ivuxolimab. These receptors all stem from an adult with an advanced solid tumor such as melanoma, head and neck, liver or kidney cancer. The CDR3 runs from the conserved cysteine through the conserved F or W. A D gene is named only where the DNA matches it firmly. Clone size is given for some rows only: seen once, a few or many times, or a class if the clone is expanded.

d_call	v_call	clone_size	j_call	cdr3_aa	cdr3_nt
TRBD2	TRBV19	-	TRBJ2-3	CASSGNSGGVDTQYF	TGTGCCAGTAGTGGGAATAGCGGGGGTGTCGATACGCAGTATTTT
-	TRBV10-1	-	TRBJ2-7	CASSESEGALYEQYF	TGCGCCAGCAGTGAGTCGGAGGGGGCGTTATACGAGCAGTACTTC
TRBD2	TRBV7-2	-	TRBJ2-3	CASSLLAGPASTDTQYF	TGTGCCAGCAGCTTACTAGCGGGACCCGCTAGCACAGATACGCAGTATTTT
TRBD1	TRBV7-2	-	TRBJ1-2	CASSLTLTGGYGYTF	TGTGCCAGCAGCTTAACCTTAACAGGGGGCTATGGCTACACCTTC
TRBD2	TRBV14	once	TRBJ2-5	CASSRGGTVETQYF	TGTGCCAGCAGCCGCGGGGGGACCGTGGAGACCCAGTACTTC
TRBD2	TRBV7-9	few	TRBJ2-2	CASSSFLAGGTGELFF	TGTGCCAGCAGCTCCTTCCTAGCGGGAGGGACCGGGGAGCTGTTTTTT
-	TRBV30	-	TRBJ2-2	CAWSRLRSNTGELFF	TGTGCCTGGAGTCGTTTGCGGAGTAACACCGGGGAGCTGTTTTTT
-	TRBV28	-	TRBJ1-2	CASSFSGGHGYTF	TGTGCCAGCAGTTTTTCGGGGGGCCATGGCTACACCTTC
-	TRBV6-5	once	TRBJ1-5	CATSPREGQPQHF	TGTGCCACCTCTCCGAGGGAAGGTCAGCCCCAGCATTTT
TRBD1	TRBV6-6	once	TRBJ1-2	CASSNLQGSGYTF	TGTGCCAGCAGTAACCTACAGGGGAGTGGCTACACCTTC
TRBD1	TRBV6-7	few	TRBJ2-7	CASSYDRDYEQYF	TGTGCCAGCAGTTACGACAGGGACTACGAGCAGTACTTC
TRBD1	TRBV5-1	-	TRBJ2-5	CASSLQGARETQYF	TGCGCCAGCAGCCTACAGGGGGCCAGGGAGACCCAGTACTTC
TRBD1	TRBV7-3	-	TRBJ2-2	CASSLKGQGAYTGELFF	TGTGCCAGCAGCTTGAAAGGACAGGGGGCGTACACCGGGGAGCTGTTTTTT
-	TRBV6-4	-	TRBJ1-1	CASSKEPGMNTEAFF	TGTGCCAGCAGCAAGGAGCCAGGGATGAACACTGAAGCTTTCTTT
-	TRBV5-5	-	TRBJ2-4	CASSLENIQYF	TGTGCCAGCAGCTTGGAAAACATTCAGTACTTC
-	TRBV10-1	-	TRBJ2-3	CASRVGGGSGRQDTQYF	TGCGCCAGCAGAGTGGGCGGGGGCTCAGGGCGCCAAGATACGCAGTATTTT
-	TRBV5-6	-	TRBJ2-5	CASRKWGLKTQYF	TGTGCCAGCAGGAAGTGGGGGCTAAAGACCCAGTACTTC
-	TRBV6-1	-	TRBJ2-3	CASRDYEGTDTQYF	TGTGCCAGCAGGGACTACGAAGGCACAGATACGCAGTATTTT
-	TRBV19	-	TRBJ1-4	CASRQITNEKLFF	TGTGCCAGTAGACAGATAACTAATGAAAAACTGTTTTTT
-	TRBV11-2	-	TRBJ2-7	CASSLYRPAGGLTYEQYF	TGTGCCAGCAGCTTATACAGGCCAGCAGGGGGGTTGACCTACGAGCAGTACTTC
TRBD1	TRBV25-1	-	TRBJ2-4	CASSDPGQGSNIQYF	TGTGCCAGCAGTGACCCGGGACAGGGATCGAACATTCAGTACTTC
TRBD2	TRBV7-2	few	TRBJ2-7	CASSFSGGDYEQYF	TGTGCCAGCAGCTTTAGCGGGGGTGATTACGAGCAGTACTTC
-	TRBV5-1	-	TRBJ2-7	CASSLMADQYEQYF	TGCGCCAGCAGCTTGATGGCAGACCAGTACGAGCAGTACTTC
-	TRBV6-6	-	TRBJ2-7	CASSYLISAEQYF	TGTGCCAGCAGTTACCTCATCTCTGCCGAGCAGTACTTC
TRBD2	TRBV4-2	-	TRBJ2-2	CASSQGVAGGTGELFF	TGTGCCAGCAGCCAAGGGGTAGCGGGAGGAACCGGGGAGCTGTTTTTT
-	TRBV2	once	TRBJ1-4	CASSESGTKGLLNEKLFF	TGTGCCAGCAGTGAGTCCGGGACCAAAGGGTTACTTAATGAAAAACTGTTTTTT
-	TRBV6-5	-	TRBJ1-5	CASRPRGANQPQHF	TGTGCCAGCAGACCTAGGGGAGCCAATCAGCCCCAGCATTTT
-	TRBV19	-	TRBJ2-3	CASSGLTRDTQYF	TGTGCCAGTAGTGGCTTGACAAGGGATACGCAGTATTTT
-	TRBV18	-	TRBJ1-2	CASSPTLGRTNYGYTF	TGTGCCAGCTCACCGACCCTGGGACGGACTAACTATGGCTACACCTTC
TRBD2	TRBV13	-	TRBJ2-3	CASSLASGSGDTQYF	TGTGCCAGCAGCTTAGCTAGCGGGAGCGGAGATACGCAGTATTTT
-	TRBV5-1	-	TRBJ2-7	CASSLDTPGLGYEQYF	TGCGCCAGCAGCCTGGACACCCCAGGTTTGGGGTACGAGCAGTACTTC
TRBD1	TRBV30	-	TRBJ1-5	CAWSVQGAEQPQHF	TGTGCCTGGAGTGTACAGGGGGCAGAACAGCCCCAGCATTTT
TRBD1	TRBV5-8	-	TRBJ1-4	CASSPPNFRGQGEKLFF	TGTGCCAGCAGCCCCCCCAATTTCCGGGGACAGGGCGAAAAACTGTTTTTT
TRBD1	TRBV7-2	-	TRBJ2-7	CASSPWSTGGGDEQYF	TGTGCCAGCAGCCCTTGGTCGACAGGGGGCGGGGACGAGCAGTACTTC
TRBD1	TRBV6-5	-	TRBJ2-2	CASRNRGPGELFF	TGTGCCAGCAGAAACAGGGGGCCCGGGGAGCTGTTTTTT